Listed here are 10 T cell receptor beta chains from one sample, sequenced in a study of blood T cell repertoires in COVID-19. The repertoire was sequenced with immunoSEQ multiplex PCR; TCRdb's copy has only in-frame clones and lacks some. This sample carries 60,000 to 75,000 clones, about four fifths of them seen once, and the ten largest clones take about 5.9%. Sequencing used peripheral blood. The receptor set was obtained from a human donor in a cohort sampled during active COVID-19.

The genes are TRBV19 and TRBJ1-1, with unresolved D. V was pared by 4 bases and J by 2 bases, with 11 bases between. The CDR3 is made up of 14 amino acids. CDR1 is LNHDA and CDR2 is SQIVND in the germline V gene (reference sequence). The CDR3 spells CASSNPSLNTEAFF. The CDR3 bases are TGTGCCAGTAGTAACCCAAGCCTCAACACTGAAGCTTTCTTT.

The chain combines TRBV5-1 with TRBJ2-1, with 9 bases matching TRBD2. Germline loops: CDR1 SGHRS, CDR2 YFSETQ. The CDR3 sequence is 15 residues long. With V trimmed by 5 bases and J by 4 bases, 7 bases remained unmatched. CDR3 DNA: TGCGCCAGCAGACCGGAGGCGGGAGGGTACAATGAGCAGTTCTTC. Translated, it gives CASRPEAGGYNEQFF.

The V call is TRBV3-1 (or the pseudogene TRBV3-2), the J call TRBJ2-1; 10 bases map to TRBD2. Per the germline V gene, CDR1 is LGHDT and CDR2 is YNNKEL (reference sequence). CDR3 size: 16 residues. The junction had 12 bases not matched to a gene; V was cut back by 4 bases and J by 9 bases. The CDR3 loop reads CASSRTPTSGSSEQFF. For the CDR3, the DNA is TGTGCCAGCAGCCGCACCCCGACTAGCGGGTCAAGTGAGCAGTTCTTC.

The chain uses TRBV19 and TRBJ2-2; 8 positions agree with TRBD2. CDR1 and CDR2 from the germline V gene are LNHDA and SQIVND (reference sequence). V shed 6 bases and J 7 bases; nucleotides not matched to a gene: 10. The CDR3 is made up of 15 amino acids. Written as DNA, the CDR3 is TGTGCCAGTAGGGGAAGCGGGAGACTGAGCGGGGAGCTGTTTTTT. This gives the protein CASRGSGRLSGELFF. The full variable domain, rest sourced from reference TRBV19 and TRBJ2-2, is DGGITQSPKYLFRKEGQNVTLSCEQNLNHDAMYWYRQDPGQGLRLIYYSQIVNDFQKGDIAEGYSVSREKKESFPLTVTSAQKNPTAFYLCASRGSGRLSGELFFGEGSRLTVL.

The chain employs TRBV20-1 and TRBJ2-1; maybe TRBD2 (6 bases). The CDR3 is 17 amino acids. V lost 3 bases, J lost 0 bases, and 18 bases lay in between. The germline V gene has CDR1 DFQATT and CDR2 SNEGSKA (reference sequence). The DNA of the CDR3 is TGCAGTGCTAGTGTCCGCCCTTCCGGGAGCTCCTACAATGAGCAGTTCTTC. It is translated as CSASVRPSGSSYNEQFF.

The J gene is TRBJ1-3, the V gene TRBV15, with a weak D call TRBD1 (5 bases). Germline-derived CDR1 and CDR2 are LNHNV and YYDKDF (reference sequence). The CDR3 contains 17 residues. V lost 0 bases and J 2 bases, leaving 14 bases between the germline ends. The CDR3 nucleotides read TGTGCCACCAGCAGAGATGGTCGGGGGATCCCTGGAAACACCATATATTTT. Amino acid sequence: CATSRDGRGIPGNTIYF.

The chain combines TRBV7-9 with TRBJ2-5; no clear D gene. This CDR3 is built from 14 residues. V lost 2 bases and J 5 bases, leaving 12 bases between the germline ends. Germline V gene lookup returns CDR1 SEHNR and CDR2 FQNEAQ (reference sequence). This CDR3 reads CASSLSRYAETQYF. The CDR3 bases are TGTGCCAGCAGCTTATCACGGTATGCGGAGACCCAGTACTTC.

The chain is built from TRBV28 and TRBJ1-2; 7 positions match TRBD1. V lost 7 bases, J lost 5 bases, and 13 bases stayed unmatched. In germline, CDR1 is MDHEN, CDR2 SYDVKM. This CDR3 is built from 15 residues. CDR3 region: CASTLRTGGAYGYTF. CDR3 sequence (DNA): TGTGCCAGCACCCTGCGGACAGGTGGAGCTTATGGCTACACCTTC.

The rearrangement uses TRBV5-1 and TRBJ2-7; D is undetermined. V lost 0 bases, J lost 0 bases, and 4 bases lay in between. Germline V gives CDR1 SGHRS, CDR2 YFSETQ. This CDR3 is built from 13 residues. The CDR3 is CASSLDNSYEQYF. In DNA, the CDR3 is TGCGCCAGCAGCTTGGACAACTCCTACGAGCAGTACTTC. Combining the CDR3 with reference TRBV5-1 and TRBJ2-7 gives the whole variable domain KAGVTQTPRYLIKTRGQQVTLSCSPISGHRSVSWYQQTPGQGLQFLFEYFSETQRNKGNFPGRFSGRQFSNSRSEMNVSTLELGDSALYLCASSLDNSYEQYFGPGTRLTVT.

The rearrangement uses TRBV20-1 and TRBJ2-3; 10 nucleotides match TRBD2. V was pared by 3 bases and J by 5 bases, with 8 bases of the junction left unmatched. The CDR3 is made up of 15 amino acids. Germline assignment: CDR1 DFQATT and CDR2 SNEGSKA (reference sequence). The CDR3 nucleotides are TGCAGTGCTAGTGTACTAGCGGGAAAAGGAGATACGCAGTATTTT. Amino acid sequence: CSASVLAGKGDTQYF.